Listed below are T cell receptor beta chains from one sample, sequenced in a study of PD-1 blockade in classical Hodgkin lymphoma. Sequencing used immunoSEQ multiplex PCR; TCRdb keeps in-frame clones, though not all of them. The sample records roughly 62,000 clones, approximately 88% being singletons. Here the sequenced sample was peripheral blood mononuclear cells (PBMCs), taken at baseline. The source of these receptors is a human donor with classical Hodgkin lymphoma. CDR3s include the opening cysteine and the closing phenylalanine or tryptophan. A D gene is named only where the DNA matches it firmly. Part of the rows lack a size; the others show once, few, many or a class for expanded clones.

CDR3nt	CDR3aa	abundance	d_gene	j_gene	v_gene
TGTGCCAGCATGGGGGGACGGGCGGACGGGGAGCTGTTTTTT	CASMGGRADGELFF	NA	NA	TRBJ2-2	TRBV9
TGTGCCAGTAGTATAGAAGGGGGTAAAACCTACGAGCAGTACTTC	CASSIEGGKTYEQYF	NA	NA	TRBJ2-7	TRBV19
TGTGCCAGCAGCTTAGGCCCAACTACAGATACGCAGTATTTT	CASSLGPTTDTQYF	NA	NA	TRBJ2-3	TRBV7-2
TGTGCCAGCAGTCTTGAGACAGGGGGCTTGGACACCATATATTTT	CASSLETGGLDTIYF	NA	TRBD1	TRBJ1-3	TRBV2
TGCAGTGCCCCGGTTAATGAAAAACTGTTTTTT	CSAPVNEKLFF	NA	NA	TRBJ1-4	TRBV20-1
TGCGCCAGCAGCCCTGCCCTGACAGGGGGATATAATTCACCCCTCCACTTT	CASSPALTGGYNSPLHF	NA	TRBD1	TRBJ1-6	TRBV5-1
TGTGCCAGCAGTGAAGTTCACAAAGCTTTCTTT	CASSEVHKAFF	NA	NA	TRBJ1-1	TRBV2
TGTGCCAGCAGTGCCGGGACAGACTACCACTATGGCTACACCTTC	CASSAGTDYHYGYTF	NA	TRBD1	TRBJ1-2	TRBV6-5
TGCGCCAGCAGCGCCGGGGTGGCTTCCCTCGGAAACACCATATATTTT	CASSAGVASLGNTIYF	NA	NA	TRBJ1-3	TRBV5-1
TGTGCCAGTAGTATCCCGGACAGGTGGGGCTCTGGAAACACCATATATTTT	CASSIPDRWGSGNTIYF	NA	TRBD1	TRBJ1-3	TRBV19
TGTGCCAGCAGCGGGTCGGTGGCTTTCTTT	CASSGSVAFF	NA	NA	TRBJ1-1	TRBV6-5
TGCGCCAGCAGCCTGTTCGTCCGGGACCAAGGCGAGGAGCAGTACTTC	CASSLFVRDQGEEQYF	NA	NA	TRBJ2-7	TRBV4-1
TGTGCCAGCAGCCATCGAGGCATGGCGGGAGCATACAATGAGCAGTTCTTC	CASSHRGMAGAYNEQFF	NA	TRBD2	TRBJ2-1	TRBV4-2
TGTGCCAGCAGCCGCGGGCCCAGTTACGAGCAGTACTTC	CASSRGPSYEQYF	NA	NA	TRBJ2-7	TRBV27
TGTGCCAGCAGCGCCCTAACTGGGGCCTCACCGAATGAGCAGTTCTTC	CASSALTGASPNEQFF	NA	NA	TRBJ2-1	TRBV7-6
TGTGCCAGCAGCTTCCTGAGCGGGGGGACCACAGATACGCAGTATTTT	CASSFLSGGTTDTQYF	NA	TRBD2	TRBJ2-3	TRBV7-2
TGTGCCAGAAGCTTGTGGCACGTCTACAATGAGCAGTTCTTC	CARSLWHVYNEQFF	NA	NA	TRBJ2-1	TRBV5-3
TGTGCCAGCAGTGTTCACAGGGTAGGCACTGAAGCTTTCTTT	CASSVHRVGTEAFF	NA	NA	TRBJ1-1	TRBV2
TGTGCCTCCCGCGGGGCCGTTGGGACTGAAGCTTTCTTT	CASRGAVGTEAFF	few	NA	TRBJ1-1	TRBV11-3
TGTGCTAGTGGTTTACAGGGGCGTGAAAAACTGTTTTTT	CASGLQGREKLFF	NA	TRBD1	TRBJ1-4	TRBV12-5
TGTGCCAGCAGTACTTACCGGGATGTTACGATGCAGCCCCAGCATTTT	CASSTYRDVTMQPQHF	NA	NA	TRBJ1-5	TRBV27
TGCGCCAGCAGCCAAGAAGCAGCCATGGGCGGCTACACCTTC	CASSQEAAMGGYTF	NA	NA	TRBJ1-2	TRBV4-3
TGTGCCAGCAGCCCCCTGGGCTTTGGCAATCAGCCCCAGCATTTT	CASSPLGFGNQPQHF	NA	NA	TRBJ1-5	TRBV6-6
TGTGCCATCGCTAGGGAAGGTAGGGAGATGACTGAAGCTTTCTTT	CAIAREGREMTEAFF	NA	NA	TRBJ1-1	TRBV10-3
TGCGCCAGCAGCCAAGAACGGGCGGGCAATCAGCCCCAGCATTTT	CASSQERAGNQPQHF	NA	NA	TRBJ1-5	TRBV4-1
TGTGCCAGCAGCCCGACCCGGACTAGTAGCGGGGGGCTACTAGATACGCAGTATTTT	CASSPTRTSSGGLLDTQYF	NA	TRBD2	TRBJ2-3	TRBV7-9
TGCGCCAGCAGCGCCAACAGGGACACTGAAGCTTTCTTT	CASSANRDTEAFF	NA	NA	TRBJ1-1	TRBV5-1
TGTGCCAGTCGACAGGGGCGGTATAGCAATCAGCCCCAGCATTTT	CASRQGRYSNQPQHF	NA	TRBD1	TRBJ1-5	TRBV27
TGTGCCAGTACCCAGGGGGCTCGATTCGGCAGAAACACTGAAGCTTTCTTT	CASTQGARFGRNTEAFF	once	TRBD1	TRBJ1-1	TRBV19
TGTGCCAGCAGCTTAGCAGGGGCCGAGAATTCACCCCTCCACTTT	CASSLAGAENSPLHF	NA	NA	TRBJ1-6	TRBV11-2
TGCGCCAGCAGCTACCAGGTGGGCGGGGGGTACAATGAGCAGTTCTTC	CASSYQVGGGYNEQFF	NA	TRBD2	TRBJ2-1	TRBV5-1
TGTGCCAGCAGTTTCGCCCCGACCGGGGTTGGGTCGTACGAGCAGTACTTC	CASSFAPTGVGSYEQYF	NA	NA	TRBJ2-7	TRBV28
TGTGCCAGCAGCTTAGTTTGGGAAAACATTCAGTACTTC	CASSLVWENIQYF	NA	NA	TRBJ2-4	TRBV7-2
TGTGCCAGCAGCCCCCCAGGATTGGTCGGCACTGAAGCTTTCTTT	CASSPPGLVGTEAFF	NA	NA	TRBJ1-1	TRBV7-2
TGTGCCAGCAGCGCCGGGAATCTCAGAAACACCATATATTTT	CASSAGNLRNTIYF	NA	NA	TRBJ1-3	TRBV7-2
TGTGCCAGCAGCTTAGACAGGGGTGGTTCACCCCTCCACTTT	CASSLDRGGSPLHF	NA	TRBD1	TRBJ1-6	TRBV5-8
TGTGCCAGTAGTTTCGTCGGGAGATCGTACGAGCAGTACTTC	CASSFVGRSYEQYF	NA	NA	TRBJ2-7	TRBV19
TGTGCCAGCAGTCGACTAGCGGGGGGCGCCGAGACCCAGTACTTC	CASSRLAGGAETQYF	few	TRBD2	TRBJ2-5	TRBV28
TGTGCCAGTAGTATCGACAGGAACACTGAAGCTTTCTTT	CASSIDRNTEAFF	NA	NA	TRBJ1-1	TRBV19
TGTGCCAGCAGTGCCAGGACAGGGGACAATCAGCCCCAGCATTTT	CASSARTGDNQPQHF	NA	TRBD1	TRBJ1-5	TRBV13
TGTGCCAGTAGTATTGGGGCAGGGGTTTCCAATGAGCAGTTCTTC	CASSIGAGVSNEQFF	NA	NA	TRBJ2-1	TRBV19
TGTGCCAGCTGCAGACAGGGCGCCTACGAGCAGTACTTC	CASCRQGAYEQYF	NA	TRBD1	TRBJ2-7	TRBV2
TGCGCCAGCAGCTTTTCTTCGACAGGCTCCTACGAGCAGTACTTC	CASSFSSTGSYEQYF	once	NA	TRBJ2-7	TRBV5-1
TGTGCCAGCAGCAGGCCGCGGTATGGCTACACCTTC	CASSRPRYGYTF	NA	NA	TRBJ1-2	TRBV2
TGTGCCAGCAGCTTACGGATACAGTTGAACACTGAAGCTTTCTTT	CASSLRIQLNTEAFF	NA	NA	TRBJ1-1	TRBV13
TGTGCCAGCAGCTTAGGTTGGGCCTCGGCTTTCTTT	CASSLGWASAFF	NA	NA	TRBJ1-1	TRBV11-2
TGTGCCAGTAGCTCCCCCGGCGAGCAGTACTTC	CASSSPGEQYF	NA	NA	TRBJ2-7	TRBV19
TGTGCCAGCAGTGAAGAGTCCTGGCAGAACACTGAAGCTTTCTTT	CASSEESWQNTEAFF	NA	NA	TRBJ1-1	TRBV6-4
TGTGCCAGCAGTGCACCTGACAGCAATTCACCCCTCCACTTT	CASSAPDSNSPLHF	few	NA	TRBJ1-6	TRBV25-1
TGTGCCAGCAGCAATCAGCCCCAGCATTTT	CASSNQPQHF	NA	NA	TRBJ1-5	TRBV21-1
TGTGCCAGCAGCCTGTTCGTCCGGGACCAAGGCGAGGAGCAGTACTTC	CASSLFVRDQGEEQYF	NA	NA	TRBJ2-7	TRBV4-2
TGCGCCAGCAGTGAAGCCCTCGGCGGGACCGGGGAGCTGTTTTTT	CASSEALGGTGELFF	NA	NA	TRBJ2-2	TRBV10-2
TGTGCCAGCAGCGTAGGGATCACAGATACGCAGTATTTT	CASSVGITDTQYF	NA	NA	TRBJ2-3	TRBV9
TGCGCCAGCAGCTTGGAGGTCTCGGGCACTGAAGCTTTCTTT	CASSLEVSGTEAFF	NA	NA	TRBJ1-1	TRBV5-1
TGTGCCAGCAGCTTGGGTCAGGGGAACCGCGGCTACACCTTC	CASSLGQGNRGYTF	NA	NA	TRBJ1-2	TRBV11-2
TGTGCCAGCAGTTCACTAGGGGCCAACGTCCTGACTTTC	CASSSLGANVLTF	few	NA	TRBJ2-6	TRBV6-1
TGTGCCAGCAGTTACCCCGGAGGGGTTAGCACAGATACGCAGTATTTT	CASSYPGGVSTDTQYF	NA	NA	TRBJ2-3	TRBV6-6